One and the same sample provided the 24 T cell receptor beta chains below, sequenced in a study of T-cell memory formation after mild COVID-19. In TCRdb, the 5' RACE reads were re-called with MiXCR into one record per CDR3 protein. This table has about 320,000 distinct CDR3 sequences, 13% to 15% appearing once. The sequencing sample was made of PBMCs or a T cell subset sorted from them (not recorded which). The source of these receptors is a man between 18 and 35 years old who had mild COVID-19 (a few samples of this study predate the infection). Cell type and time point are not known.

DNA for the CDR3: TGCAGTGCTAGATGGAGCGGGGCCTACGAGCAGTACGTC. Protein product: CSARWSGAYEQYV. The V gene is TRBV20-1, the J gene TRBJ2-7; 7 nucleotides line up with TRBD2. Germline CDR1 reads DFQATT; CDR2 reads SNEGSKA (reference sequence). Losses at the gene ends were 2 bases for V and 2 bases for J; bases not matched to a gene: 3. The CDR3 spans 13 residues.

Concerning this clonotype itself: A much larger clone differs by one base, so this may be a read error. This rearrangement joins TRBV7-9 to TRBJ1-1, with D uncertain. The CDR3 is 13 amino acids. Per the germline V gene, CDR1 is SEHNR and CDR2 is FQNEAQ (reference sequence). The CDR3 DNA is TGTGCCAGCAGCTTTCGACTGAACACTGAAGCTCTCTTT. It specifies CASSFRLNTEALF.

The chain employs TRBV19 and TRBJ1-5; the D gene is possibly TRBD1 (6 bases). CDR1 is LNHDA, CDR2 SQIVND, per germline (reference sequence). The CDR3 spans 15 residues. Trimming cost V 7 bases and J 3 bases, with 16 bases left between them. The chain's CDR3 is CASNPGGSPNQPQHF. In DNA, the CDR3 is TGTGCCAGTAATCCCGGGGGCAGTCCCAATCAGCCCCAGCATTTT.

V is TRBV12-3 or TRBV12-4 and J is TRBJ2-2; tentatively, D is TRBD1 (5 bases). CDR3 length equals 14 residues. V lost 6 bases and J 1 base, leaving 9 bases between the germline ends. CDR3 nucleotides: TGTGCCAGCAGACAGACAGAGAACACCGGGGAGCTGTTTTTT. It codes for CASRQTENTGELFF.

A few counts support this clonotype. The chain has TRBV7-2 and TRBJ2-1; no clear D gene. Germline CDR1 SGHTA, CDR2 FQGNSA. V lost 1 base and J 2 bases, leaving 6 bases between the germline ends. The CDR3 contains 14 residues. The CDR3 is CASSLDRAYNEQFF. The CDR3 DNA reads TGTGCCAGCAGCTTAGACCGAGCCTACAATGAGCAGTTCTTC.

The chain carries TRBV4-2 and TRBJ2-7; D not certain. In germline, CDR1 is LGHNA, CDR2 YNFKEQ. The CDR3 runs to 16 residues. Trimming removed 4 bases from V and 5 bases from J, with 21 bases in between. CDR3 in amino acids: CASSPRAPVVMDEQYV. CDR3 bases: TGTGCCAGCAGCCCCCGGGCGCCCGTTGTCATGGACGAGCAGTACGTC.

Only a few counts were recorded for this clonotype. J is TRBJ2-1 and V is TRBV12-3 or TRBV12-4, with D tentatively TRBD2 (6 bases). V was trimmed by 6 bases and J by 0 bases, leaving 15 bases between them. The CDR3 runs to 16 residues. This chain's CDR3 is CASSPWDSSSYNEQFF. The CDR3 region has the DNA TGTGCCAGCAGCCCCTGGGACTCAAGCTCCTACAATGAGCAGTTCTTC.

The CDR3 spells CSASGSNLHEQYF. The CDR3 nucleotides are TGCAGTGCTAGCGGGAGTAATCTCCACGAGCAGTACTTC. This rearrangement joins TRBV20-1 to TRBJ2-7, with a tentative D call TRBD2 (6 bases). The CDR3 runs 13 residues. Trimming removed 3 bases at V and 5 bases at J, with 14 bases between. CDR1 is DFQATT, CDR2 SNEGSKA, per germline (reference sequence).

The J gene is TRBJ1-5, the V gene TRBV20-1; 10 nucleotides match TRBD1. The V segment lost 5 bases and the J segment 4 bases; nucleotides outside the gene matches: 5. Per the germline V gene, CDR1 is DFQATT and CDR2 is SNEGSKA (reference sequence). The CDR3 covers 14 residues. CDR3 nucleotides: TGCAGTGCTGCTGACAGGGGGCCTAATCAGCCCCAGCATTTT. Its translation: CSAADRGPNQPQHF.

The table lists this clonotype with a few counts. V is TRBV9 and J is TRBJ2-5; 9 bases are a match to TRBD1. With V trimmed by 1 base and J by 4 bases, 2 bases remained unmatched. This CDR3 is 14 amino acids long. Germline assignment: CDR1 SGDLS and CDR2 YYNGEE. The CDR3: CASSVTGGLETQYF. CDR3 DNA: TGTGCCAGCAGCGTAACAGGGGGCTTAGAGACCCAGTACTTC.

This clonotype showed up just a few times. The chain employs TRBV7-9 and TRBJ2-1; D is unresolved. Germline V lookup: CDR1 SEHNR, CDR2 FQNEAQ (reference sequence). This CDR3 has 13 residues. Trimming shortened V by 8 bases and J by 7 bases, and 15 bases separated the two germline ends. CDR3 amino acids: CASLRPLGNEQFF. DNA for the CDR3: TGTGCCAGCCTCCGGCCGCTCGGGAATGAGCAGTTCTTC.

The chain has TRBV7-9 and TRBJ1-3; weak D call: TRBD1 (5 bases). This CDR3 has 14 residues. The V gene's germline CDR1 is SEHNR and CDR2 FQNEAQ (reference sequence). V lost 3 bases, J lost 2 bases, and 8 bases lay in between. CDR3 sequence: CASSLAGTGNTIYF. DNA of the CDR3: TGTGCCAGCAGCTTGGCAGGGACTGGAAACACCATATATTTT.

This clonotype was observed a few times. This chain joins TRBV12-3 or TRBV12-4 and TRBJ1-5, with no clear D. The germline V and J ends were trimmed by 2 bases and 5 bases, with 10 bases remaining between them. The CDR3 loop spans 14 amino acids. In DNA form, the CDR3 reads TGTGCCAGCAGTTTACTTCCGTCGGATCAGCCCCAGCATTTT. Amino acids: CASSLLPSDQPQHF.

This clonotype was picked up many times. V and J are TRBV7-9 and TRBJ1-1; D unresolved. The V and J ends lost 5 bases and 3 bases respectively, with 4 bases between them. The CDR3 is 11 residues long. Germline CDR1 reads SEHNR; CDR2 reads FQNEAQ (reference sequence). The DNA for the CDR3 is TGTGCCAGCAGCCCTTACACTGAAGCTTTCTTT. It is translated as CASSPYTEAFF.

This clonotype was picked up a small number of times. This rearrangement joins TRBV3-2 to TRBJ1-2; TRBD1, the D gene given by the table, was not confirmed from the DNA. TRBV3-2 represents a pseudogene. The CDR3 covers 14 residues. CDR3 protein: CARSTPGQADGYTF. The CDR3 coding sequence is TGTGCCAGATCGACCCCCGGACAGGCCGACGGCTACACCTTC.

This clonotype was observed a handful of times. The chain links TRBV4-1 to TRBJ2-7; 9 positions agree with TRBD1. The CDR3 runs 15 residues. V lost 3 bases, J lost 0 bases, and 3 bases stayed unmatched. Germline CDR1 and CDR2: MGHRA and YSYEKL. The chain's CDR3 is CASSQGQGLSYEQYF. CDR3 DNA sequence: TGCGCCAGCAGCCAGGGACAGGGACTCTCCTACGAGCAGTACTTC.

This clonotype was seen a few times. The chain has TRBV10-3 and TRBJ2-1; either TRBD1 or TRBD2 may fit D (6 bases each). The CDR3 consists of 16 residues. Trimming cost V 0 bases and J 2 bases, with 11 bases left between them. The germline CDR1 and CDR2 sequences are ENHRY and SYGVKD. The DNA for the CDR3 is TGTGCCATCAGTGAGTCGACCCGGGGGCCCTACAATGAGCAGTTCTTC. Translation: CAISESTRGPYNEQFF.

V and J are TRBV19 and TRBJ1-5, with a tentative D call TRBD1 (5 bases). Trimming took 3 bases from V and 7 from J, leaving 10 bases between them. This CDR3 has 13 residues. The germline CDR1 and CDR2 sequences are LNHDA and SQIVND (reference sequence). DNA of the CDR3: TGTGCCAGTAGTATTTTAGGGGACCAGCCCCAGCATTTT. This codes for CASSILGDQPQHF.

This clonotype was counted a few times. The gene calls are TRBV19 and TRBJ1-5, with D uncertain. This CDR3 spans 13 amino acids. V lost 3 bases and J lost 7, with 10 bases in between. CDR1 is LNHDA, CDR2 SQIVND, per germline (reference sequence). The CDR3 DNA follows: TGTGCCAGTAGTATTCAGCCGGACCAGCCCCAGCATTTT. Amino acid sequence: CASSIQPDQPQHF.

This chain joins TRBV6-5 and TRBJ2-2, with 8 positions matching TRBD1. Trimming at V came to 5 bases and at J to 4 bases, leaving 9 bases not matched to a gene. Per the germline V gene, CDR1 is MNHEY and CDR2 is SVGAGI. The CDR3 contains 16 residues. The DNA of the CDR3 is TGTGCCAGCAGTGGGATGGACAGGGCCTCCACCGGGGAGCTGTTTTTT. Protein sequence: CASSGMDRASTGELFF.

This clonotype was seen at least ten times. CDR3 coding DNA: TGCGCCAGCAGCCACACAAGGCTAGCGACAGATACGCAGTATTTT. Residues: CASSHTRLATDTQYF. This sequence joins TRBV4-1 and TRBJ2-3; maybe TRBD2 (6 bases). The CDR3 is made up of 15 amino acids. The V gene's germline CDR1 is MGHRA and CDR2 YSYEKL. With 3 bases removed from V and 3 bases from J, the gap between germline ends came to 13 bases.

In this sample, this clonotype turned up many times. The chain uses TRBV12-3 or TRBV12-4 and TRBJ2-3; D is unclear. With 3 bases removed from V and 3 bases from J, the gap between germline ends came to 4 bases. The CDR3 has 12 residues. The chain's CDR3 is CASSLQTDTQYF. CDR3 nucleotide sequence: TGTGCCAGCAGTTTGCAGACAGATACGCAGTATTTT.

The chain carries TRBV9 and TRBJ2-2, with D tentatively TRBD1 (5 bases). Germline assignment: CDR1 SGDLS and CDR2 YYNGEE. The CDR3 spans 15 residues. V was pared by 0 bases and J by 3 bases, with 9 bases between. The CDR3 here is CASSVEGVDTGELFF. The CDR3 bases are TGTGCCAGCAGCGTAGAAGGGGTCGACACCGGGGAGCTGTTTTTT.

The gene calls are TRBV5-1 and TRBJ2-3; weak D call: TRBD1 (6 bases). V lost 2 bases, J lost 3 bases, and 13 bases lay in between. The CDR3 totals 15 residues. Germline V gives CDR1 SGHRS, CDR2 YFSETQ. This CDR3 is CASSFGQRGTDTQYF. The CDR3, as DNA: TGCGCCAGCAGCTTTGGTCAAAGGGGGACAGATACGCAGTATTTT.